These T cell receptor beta chains were read from a single sample in a study of T-cell memory formation after mild COVID-19. TCRdb fed the 5' RACE reads into MiXCR, producing one record per CDR3 protein. The sample holds approximately 410,000 distinct CDR3 sequences, 20% to 30% seen once. The sequenced sample consisted of PBMCs or a T cell subset sorted from them (not recorded which). These receptors came from an adult woman who had mild COVID-19 (a few samples of this study predate the infection). Cell type and time point are not known. Each CDR3 is given with its conserved first and last residue. Fields, in order: D gene, V gene, J gene, clone size, CDR3 protein, CDR3 DNA. A D gene is named only where the DNA matches it firmly. Where a row states a size, it is once, few, many or the class of an expanded clone; other rows omit it.

NA	TRBV25-1	TRBJ1-1	few	CASSADGVTEAFF	TGTGCCAGCAGCGCGGACGGAGTAACTGAAGCTTTCTTT
NA	TRBV5-1	TRBJ1-1	NA	CASTMNQGPEAFF	TGCGCCAGCACCATGAACCAGGGCCCTGAAGCTTTCTTT
NA	TRBV5-1	TRBJ2-7	many	CASSLVDSYEQYF	TGCGCCAGCAGCTTGGTGGACAGCTACGAGCAGTACTTC
TRBD1	TRBV24-1	TRBJ2-3	few	CATSDLSQGADTQYF	TGTGCCACCAGTGATTTGTCGCAGGGGGCAGATACGCAGTATTTT
TRBD2	TRBV7-2	TRBJ2-1	few	CASSLGGGRLPHEQFF	TGTGCCAGCAGCTTAGGGGGGGGGAGACTTCCGCATGAGCAGTTCTTC
NA	TRBV6-2/TRBV6-3	TRBJ2-5	NA	CASSYGGPLFQETQYF	TGTGCCAGCAGTTACGGGGGGCCCCTCTTCCAAGAGACCCAGTACTTC
NA	TRBV5-8	TRBJ2-1	NA	CASSFPGIKGGGNEQFF	TGTGCCAGCAGCTTTCCTGGGATTAAGGGGGGCGGAAATGAGCAGTTCTTC
NA	TRBV12-3/TRBV12-4	TRBJ1-2	NA	CASSFLGGRSLGYTF	TGTGCCAGCAGTTTCCTAGGGGGGCGCTCCCTTGGCTACACCTTC
TRBD2	TRBV6-1	TRBJ2-2	few	CASSLHSGGVNTGELFF	TGTGCCAGCAGTCTCCATAGCGGGGGGGTGAACACCGGGGAGCTGTTTTTT
TRBD1	TRBV3-1	TRBJ2-7	once	CASSQDRYGTATVYEQYF	TGTGCCAGCAGCCAAGACAGATATGGGACAGCGACCGTCTACGAGCAGTACTTC
NA	TRBV29-1	TRBJ2-1	NA	CSVEDLGGSANEQFF	TGCAGCGTTGAAGATCTGGGGGGATCCGCTAATGAGCAGTTCTTC
NA	TRBV5-1	TRBJ2-1	few	CASSLGQASYNEQFF	TGCGCCAGCAGCTTGGGACAGGCTTCCTACAATGAGCAGTTCTTC
TRBD2	TRBV20-1	TRBJ2-1	NA	CSAATSEQTYNEQFF	TGCAGTGCTGCGACTAGCGAACAAACCTACAATGAGCAGTTCTTC
NA	TRBV20-1	TRBJ2-1	few	CSAVRTAVTHNEQFF	TGCAGTGCGGTTAGGACAGCTGTTACCCACAATGAGCAGTTCTTC
NA	TRBV10-3	TRBJ2-1	NA	CAISEVKDALGNEQFF	TGTGCCATCAGTGAGGTTAAGGACGCCCTTGGGAATGAGCAGTTCTTC
NA	TRBV20-1	TRBJ2-3	NA	CSARLTGTSTDTQYF	TGCAGTGCTAGGTTAACAGGGACTAGCACAGATACGCAGTATTTT
TRBD1	TRBV24-1	TRBJ1-1	NA	CATSESDRGEAFF	TGTGCCACCAGTGAGTCGGACAGGGGTGAAGCTTTCTTT
NA	TRBV12-3/TRBV12-4	TRBJ1-3	many	CASSLGTAGNTIYF	TGTGCCAGCAGTTTGGGGACGGCTGGAAACACCATATATTTT
NA	TRBV4-1	TRBJ2-3	NA	CASSQEGTQRGTDTQYF	TGCGCCAGCAGCCAGGAGGGGACACAGAGGGGCACAGATACGCAGTATTTT
NA	TRBV12-3/TRBV12-4	TRBJ2-7	few	CASTRRIQGEQYF	TGTGCCAGCACAAGAAGGATACAAGGCGAGCAGTACTTC
TRBD1	TRBV19	TRBJ1-1	NA	CASSKQGSNTEAFF	TGTGCCAGTAGCAAACAGGGGTCGAACACTGAAGCTTTCTTT
TRBD2	TRBV12-3/TRBV12-4	TRBJ2-3	NA	CASSAAGGGGSDTQYF	TGTGCCAGCAGTGCTGCGGGCGGGGGGGGCTCAGATACGCAGTATTTT
NA	TRBV7-9	TRBJ1-5	NA	CASSSDTGNQPQHF	TGTGCCAGCAGCTCGGATACCGGCAATCAGCCCCAGCATTTT